This TCR beta chain was captured in a study of cytomegalovirus exposure and HLA in healthy donors. Both 60 Vbeta primers and 13 Jbeta primers went into the PCR. In the original processing: In a later analysis, around 11 million of about 80 million unique beta chains occurred in at least two donors. Clones were read by immunoSEQ multiplex PCR, and TCRdb kept only the in-frame ones, dropping some. Clone size and the V and J calls come from that table; the DNA yielded D and trimming. The sample comprises around 280,000 clones, over 85% of which are singletons, and about 2% rests with the top ten. The donors comprised healthy bone marrow donors. The clonotype was recovered from a woman aged 18 to 35 in good health and CMV-seronegative. Sequenced input: PBMCs.

The CDR3 region has the DNA TGTGCCAGCAGCTTACAAGGGGGGGCGGGGAACACTGAAGCTTTCTTT. It is translated as CASSLQGGAGNTEAFF. The J gene is TRBJ1-1, the V gene TRBV7-8, with a weak D call TRBD1 (6 bases). CDR3 size: 16 residues. V was pared by 2 bases and J by 1 base, with 14 bases between. The germline V gene encodes CDR1 SGHVS and CDR2 FQNEAQ.